A selection of T cell receptor beta chains follows, all from one sample in a study of blood T cell repertoires in COVID-19. Some clones are missing from TCRdb's copy, which holds only in-frame ones; the method was immunoSEQ multiplex PCR. The table has under 300,000 clones, approximately 82% seen once. Source material: peripheral blood. The receptor source for this set is a woman older than 75 with active or convalescent COVID-19. Both conserved end residues are part of each CDR3. The order of the fields is D gene, clone size, J gene, V gene, CDR3 length, CDR3 protein, CDR3 DNA. A D gene is named only where the DNA matches it firmly. The size entry is marked missing in some rows and otherwise reads once, few, many or a size class.

D gene: TRBD1
clone size: few
J gene: TRBJ1-5
V gene: TRBV19
CDR3 length: 15
CDR3 protein: CASSPGQGLNQPQHF
CDR3 DNA: TGTGCCAGTAGTCCGGGACAGGGGCTCAATCAGCCCCAGCATTTT

D gene: NA
clone size: once
J gene: TRBJ2-3
V gene: TRBV28
CDR3 length: 15
CDR3 protein: CASSQGGAVADTQYF
CDR3 DNA: TGTGCCAGCAGTCAAGGGGGGGCGGTGGCAGATACGCAGTATTTT

D gene: NA
clone size: NA
J gene: TRBJ1-2
V gene: TRBV2
CDR3 length: 14
CDR3 protein: CASASRVYYYGYTF
CDR3 DNA: TGTGCCAGCGCATCGAGGGTCTACTACTATGGCTACACCTTC

D gene: NA
clone size: NA
J gene: TRBJ1-2
V gene: TRBV9
CDR3 length: 13
CDR3 protein: CASNKDSNYGYTF
CDR3 DNA: TGTGCCAGCAACAAGGACAGTAACTATGGCTACACCTTC

D gene: NA
clone size: NA
J gene: TRBJ1-1
V gene: TRBV3-1/TRBV3-2
CDR3 length: 13
CDR3 protein: CASSQEVSRKAFF
CDR3 DNA: TGTGCCAGCAGCCAAGAAGTCTCCAGAAAAGCTTTCTTT

D gene: TRBD1
clone size: NA
J gene: TRBJ1-2
V gene: TRBV30
CDR3 length: 13
CDR3 protein: CAWRDRGFYGYTF
CDR3 DNA: TGTGCCTGGAGGGACAGGGGTTTTTATGGCTACACCTTC

D gene: TRBD2
clone size: few
J gene: TRBJ2-1
V gene: TRBV2
CDR3 length: 15
CDR3 protein: CASSGLAGAYNEQFF
CDR3 DNA: TGTGCCAGCAGTGGGCTAGCGGGAGCCTACAATGAGCAGTTCTTC

D gene: TRBD1
clone size: NA
J gene: TRBJ1-5
V gene: TRBV27
CDR3 length: 15
CDR3 protein: CASSWNRDRDQPQHF
CDR3 DNA: TGTGCCAGCAGTTGGAACAGGGACAGGGATCAGCCCCAGCATTTT

D gene: TRBD1
clone size: NA
J gene: TRBJ2-7
V gene: TRBV19
CDR3 length: 13
CDR3 protein: CASRKTGGYEQYF
CDR3 DNA: TGTGCCAGTAGAAAGACAGGGGGCTACGAGCAGTACTTC

D gene: TRBD1
clone size: once
J gene: TRBJ1-2
V gene: TRBV3-1/TRBV3-2
CDR3 length: 12
CDR3 protein: CASSLGTGIYTF
CDR3 DNA: TGTGCCAGCAGCCTTGGGACAGGCATCTACACCTTC

D gene: TRBD1
clone size: few
J gene: TRBJ1-5
V gene: TRBV5-6
CDR3 length: 15
CDR3 protein: CASSFDRGIGQPQHF
CDR3 DNA: TGTGCCAGCAGCTTCGACAGGGGGATAGGACAGCCCCAGCATTTT

D gene: TRBD1
clone size: NA
J gene: TRBJ1-2
V gene: TRBV27
CDR3 length: 14
CDR3 protein: CASSPTGALSGYTF
CDR3 DNA: TGTGCCAGCAGTCCGACAGGGGCCCTAAGTGGCTACACCTTC

D gene: NA
clone size: few
J gene: TRBJ1-1
V gene: TRBV12-2
CDR3 length: 17
CDR3 protein: CASRFIRSDRVVTEAFF
CDR3 DNA: TGTGCAAGTCGCTTCATACGCTCGGACAGGGTGGTCACTGAAGCTTTCTTT

D gene: TRBD1
clone size: NA
J gene: TRBJ2-7
V gene: TRBV5-6
CDR3 length: 13
CDR3 protein: CASSTGQGYEQYF
CDR3 DNA: TGTGCCAGCAGCACGGGACAGGGCTACGAGCAGTACTTC

D gene: NA
clone size: NA
J gene: TRBJ1-4
V gene: TRBV18
CDR3 length: 13
CDR3 protein: CASSQQSNEKLFF
CDR3 DNA: TGTGCCAGCTCACAACAGAGTAATGAAAAACTGTTTTTT

D gene: NA
clone size: once
J gene: TRBJ2-7
V gene: TRBV19
CDR3 length: 11
CDR3 protein: CASSDNYEQYF
CDR3 DNA: TGTGCCAGTAGTGACAACTACGAGCAGTACTTC

D gene: NA
clone size: NA
J gene: TRBJ1-2
V gene: TRBV12-3/TRBV12-4
CDR3 length: 13
CDR3 protein: CASSPGTFYGYTF
CDR3 DNA: TGTGCCAGCAGTCCCGGGACTTTCTATGGCTACACCTTC

D gene: NA
clone size: NA
J gene: TRBJ2-2
V gene: TRBV5-1
CDR3 length: 15
CDR3 protein: CASHLGGVDTGELFF
CDR3 DNA: TGCGCCAGCCACCTGGGGGGAGTAGACACCGGGGAGCTGTTTTTT

D gene: NA
clone size: NA
J gene: TRBJ1-5
V gene: TRBV6-5
CDR3 length: 13
CDR3 protein: CASSSNRNQPQHF
CDR3 DNA: TGTGCCAGCAGTTCTAACCGGAATCAGCCCCAGCATTTT

D gene: TRBD1
clone size: NA
J gene: TRBJ1-2
V gene: TRBV2
CDR3 length: 14
CDR3 protein: CASLGGRGNYGYTF
CDR3 DNA: TGTGCCAGTCTAGGGGGCAGGGGAAACTATGGCTACACCTTC

D gene: NA
clone size: NA
J gene: TRBJ1-5
V gene: TRBV2
CDR3 length: 14
CDR3 protein: CASSDRGVGQPQHF
CDR3 DNA: TGTGCCAGCAGTGACAGGGGCGTAGGGCAGCCCCAGCATTTT

D gene: NA
clone size: NA
J gene: TRBJ2-4
V gene: TRBV2
CDR3 length: 19
CDR3 protein: CASSVFLRMTRGAKNIQYF
CDR3 DNA: TGTGCCAGCAGTGTGTTCCTGCGAATGACGCGGGGTGCCAAAAACATTCAGTACTTC

D gene: TRBD1
clone size: NA
J gene: TRBJ2-2
V gene: TRBV19
CDR3 length: 15
CDR3 protein: CASSLGTGVIGELFF
CDR3 DNA: TGTGCCAGTAGTTTGGGGACAGGGGTAATCGGGGAGCTGTTTTTT

D gene: NA
clone size: NA
J gene: TRBJ2-5
V gene: TRBV6-5
CDR3 length: 14
CDR3 protein: CASKRATVGETQYF
CDR3 DNA: TGTGCCAGCAAGAGGGCGACGGTCGGGGAGACCCAGTACTTC

D gene: NA
clone size: few
J gene: TRBJ1-1
V gene: TRBV7-9
CDR3 length: 13
CDR3 protein: CASSSTGGEEAFF
CDR3 DNA: TGTGCCAGCAGCTCCACCGGGGGAGAAGAAGCTTTCTTT

D gene: NA
clone size: NA
J gene: TRBJ1-3
V gene: TRBV5-8
CDR3 length: 14
CDR3 protein: CASSLDRAGNTIYF
CDR3 DNA: TGTGCCAGCAGCTTGGACAGGGCTGGAAACACCATATATTTT

D gene: NA
clone size: NA
J gene: TRBJ2-1
V gene: TRBV5-1
CDR3 length: 13
CDR3 protein: CASSGGGYNEQFF
CDR3 DNA: TGCGCCAGCAGCGGCGGAGGTTACAATGAGCAGTTCTTC

D gene: TRBD2
clone size: few
J gene: TRBJ2-7
V gene: TRBV7-2
CDR3 length: 12
CDR3 protein: CASSPGLGVRYF
CDR3 DNA: TGTGCCAGCAGCCCGGGACTAGGAGTGCGGTACTTC

D gene: NA
clone size: NA
J gene: TRBJ2-3
V gene: TRBV13
CDR3 length: 14
CDR3 protein: CASSLGQGADTQYF
CDR3 DNA: TGTGCCAGCAGCTTAGGACAGGGCGCAGATACGCAGTATTTT

D gene: TRBD1
clone size: NA
J gene: TRBJ1-5
V gene: TRBV7-2
CDR3 length: 15
CDR3 protein: CASSLVTGVHQPQHF
CDR3 DNA: TGTGCCAGCAGCTTAGTGACAGGGGTCCATCAGCCCCAGCATTTT

D gene: NA
clone size: once
J gene: TRBJ1-4
V gene: TRBV24-1
CDR3 length: 14
CDR3 protein: CATSETGGDEKLFF
CDR3 DNA: TGTGCCACCAGTGAGACGGGAGGTGACGAAAAACTGTTTTTT

D gene: TRBD1
clone size: once
J gene: TRBJ1-5
V gene: TRBV19
CDR3 length: 17
CDR3 protein: CASRGTGRLVSNQPQHF
CDR3 DNA: TGTGCCAGTAGGGGGACAGGGAGATTAGTAAGCAATCAGCCCCAGCATTTT

D gene: NA
clone size: once
J gene: TRBJ2-1
V gene: TRBV4-1
CDR3 length: 15
CDR3 protein: CASSQDIVTYNEQFF
CDR3 DNA: TGCGCCAGCAGCCAAGACATAGTAACCTACAATGAGCAGTTCTTC

D gene: NA
clone size: NA
J gene: TRBJ2-7
V gene: TRBV7-8
CDR3 length: 13
CDR3 protein: CASSNTEQGEQYF
CDR3 DNA: TGTGCCAGCAGCAATACTGAGCAGGGAGAGCAGTACTTC

D gene: TRBD1
clone size: NA
J gene: TRBJ1-1
V gene: TRBV11-2
CDR3 length: 17
CDR3 protein: CASSPLVDRGRNTEAFF
CDR3 DNA: TGTGCCAGCAGCCCCCTCGTAGACAGGGGGCGGAACACTGAAGCTTTCTTT

D gene: NA
clone size: NA
J gene: TRBJ2-7
V gene: TRBV11-2
CDR3 length: 13
CDR3 protein: CASSPLQKYEQYF
CDR3 DNA: TGTGCCAGCAGCCCCCTTCAGAAATACGAGCAGTACTTC

D gene: NA
clone size: NA
J gene: TRBJ1-1
V gene: TRBV20-1
CDR3 length: 11
CDR3 protein: CSARRSTEAFF
CDR3 DNA: TGCAGTGCGAGACGGAGCACTGAAGCTTTCTTT

D gene: TRBD2
clone size: NA
J gene: TRBJ2-1
V gene: TRBV6-1
CDR3 length: 17
CDR3 protein: CASSEEIAGVPYNEQFF
CDR3 DNA: TGTGCCAGCAGTGAAGAGATAGCGGGAGTGCCCTACAATGAGCAGTTCTTC

D gene: NA
clone size: NA
J gene: TRBJ2-5
V gene: TRBV7-7
CDR3 length: 12
CDR3 protein: CASSSSLETQYF
CDR3 DNA: TGTGCCAGCAGCTCCTCTCTGGAGACCCAGTACTTC

D gene: NA
clone size: NA
J gene: TRBJ2-5
V gene: TRBV3-1/TRBV3-2
CDR3 length: 19
CDR3 protein: CASSHKGVHRGGAQETQYF
CDR3 DNA: TGTGCCAGCAGCCATAAGGGAGTACACCGAGGGGGGGCCCAAGAGACCCAGTACTTC

D gene: TRBD2
clone size: NA
J gene: TRBJ2-7
V gene: TRBV27
CDR3 length: 15
CDR3 protein: CASSHGLAGAYEQYF
CDR3 DNA: TGTGCCAGCAGTCATGGACTAGCGGGGGCCTACGAGCAGTACTTC

D gene: TRBD1
clone size: NA
J gene: TRBJ2-2
V gene: TRBV28
CDR3 length: 15
CDR3 protein: CASSLGRTGTGELFF
CDR3 DNA: TGTGCCAGCAGTTTAGGCCGGACAGGGACCGGGGAGCTGTTTTTT

D gene: NA
clone size: NA
J gene: TRBJ2-7
V gene: TRBV24-1
CDR3 length: 15
CDR3 protein: CATSPGQGFSYEQYF
CDR3 DNA: TGTGCCACCAGCCCGGGCCAGGGGTTCTCCTACGAGCAGTACTTC

D gene: TRBD1
clone size: NA
J gene: TRBJ1-1
V gene: TRBV5-1
CDR3 length: 16
CDR3 protein: CASRVSAGGQNPEAFF
CDR3 DNA: TGCGCCAGCAGGGTTTCGGCCGGGGGACAGAACCCTGAAGCTTTCTTT

D gene: NA
clone size: once
J gene: TRBJ2-3
V gene: TRBV28
CDR3 length: 12
CDR3 protein: CASRTRGNTQYF
CDR3 DNA: TGTGCCAGCAGGACTAGGGGAAATACGCAGTATTTT

D gene: NA
clone size: NA
J gene: TRBJ1-2
V gene: TRBV19
CDR3 length: 14
CDR3 protein: CASRDPGRAYGHTF
CDR3 DNA: TGTGCCAGTAGAGATCCCGGCAGGGCGTATGGCCACACCTTC

D gene: TRBD2
clone size: NA
J gene: TRBJ2-7
V gene: TRBV6-6
CDR3 length: 15
CDR3 protein: CASSPNRLAVYEQYF
CDR3 DNA: TGTGCCAGCAGCCCGAACCGACTAGCGGTCTACGAGCAGTACTTC

D gene: NA
clone size: NA
J gene: TRBJ1-2
V gene: TRBV7-9
CDR3 length: 18
CDR3 protein: CAISVGSGGNLANYGYTF
CDR3 DNA: TGTGCCATCTCGGTGGGCAGCGGCGGAAACCTAGCTAACTATGGCTACACCTTC

D gene: NA
clone size: NA
J gene: TRBJ2-1
V gene: TRBV18
CDR3 length: 15
CDR3 protein: CASSREKVVRNEQFF
CDR3 DNA: TGTGCCAGCTCTCGGGAGAAGGTGGTCCGGAATGAGCAGTTCTTC

D gene: TRBD2
clone size: NA
J gene: TRBJ2-1
V gene: TRBV7-9
CDR3 length: 15
CDR3 protein: CASSLAGGTSNEQFF
CDR3 DNA: TGTGCCAGCAGCTTAGCGGGAGGGACCAGCAATGAGCAGTTCTTC

D gene: NA
clone size: few
J gene: TRBJ2-7
V gene: TRBV19
CDR3 length: 15
CDR3 protein: CASSITLADPYEQYF
CDR3 DNA: TGTGCCAGTAGTATAACGCTAGCCGATCCTTACGAGCAGTACTTC

D gene: NA
clone size: NA
J gene: TRBJ1-1
V gene: TRBV7-9
CDR3 length: 12
CDR3 protein: CAPTYGGTEAFF
CDR3 DNA: TGTGCCCCTACTTACGGCGGGACTGAAGCTTTCTTT

D gene: NA
clone size: NA
J gene: TRBJ1-6
V gene: TRBV7-2
CDR3 length: 15
CDR3 protein: CASSGSGSYNSPLHF
CDR3 DNA: TGTGCCAGCAGCGGGTCGGGCTCCTATAATTCACCCCTCCACTTT